The clone carrying this TCR beta chain was found many times. The antigen remains unidentified. Clinical symptoms, serum thyroxine and TRAb, thyroid ultrasound and orbital computed tomography were used for the diagnoses. Using RNA transcripts as the source, TCR beta CDR3 regions were amplified. The study used the HTBI primer set for a first-round RT-PCR of the TCR CDR3. TCRdb recomputed calls from the multiplex PCR reads with MiXCR, one row per CDR3 protein. The repertoire holds about 250,000 distinct CDR3 sequences, with approximately 25% as singletons. This sample stems from a study of T cells in Graves' hyperthyroidism and ophthalmopathy. Findings of the study overall: Model output signaled ophthalmopathy a median around 6.9 months ahead of onset.

This TCR derives from a woman aged 40 to 50 with Graves' ophthalmopathy. The sequencing input was blood.

CDR3 DNA sequence: TGTGCCAGCAGGGCCCTGAACACCGGGGAGCTGTTTTTT. This translates into CASRALNTGELFF. The rearrangement joins TRBV6-1 to TRBJ2-2; D uncertain. Germline CDR1 reads MNHNS; CDR2 reads SASEGT. V shed 6 bases and J shed 1 base, with 6 bases lying between them. The CDR3 loop spans 13 amino acids.